The 17 T cell receptor beta chains in this list originate from one sample, sequenced in a study of human T cells and chemical hapten exposure. Time point reported: patch test 2, 6 weeks after DPC sensitization. Treatment reported: therapeutic diphenylcyclopropenone sensitization with weekly scalp DPC. MiXCR, applied by TCRdb to the RACE reads, yields one record per CDR3 protein. The sample consists of tens of thousands of distinct CDR3 sequences, approximately 9% of them appearing once. The material was whole blood, obtained in connection with sensitization to the hapten diphenylcyclopropenone (DPC). These receptors all stem from a young man with alopecia areata. Some clones in this sample may be carry-over from other donors' samples.

This clonotype has a handful of counts. The CDR3 region is CASSQHSDLLNEQYF. The CDR3 nucleotides read TGTGCCAGCAGCCAACACAGCGACCTATTGAACGAGCAGTACTTC. The V call is TRBV5-5, the J call TRBJ2-7; D gene ambiguous. Looked up from germline, CDR1 is SGHKS and CDR2 is YYEKEE (reference sequence). The CDR3 loop spans 15 amino acids. Between the trimmed V and J ends, which lost 4 bases and 5 bases, there was a span of 19 bases.

This clonotype was picked up many times. CDR3 in amino acids: CASSWGSQGPVTDTQYF. In DNA, the CDR3 is TGTGCCAGCAGCTGGGGGTCACAGGGGCCTGTCACAGATACGCAGTATTTT. The V call is TRBV5-8, the J call TRBJ2-3, with 7 nucleotides matching TRBD1. Per germline, CDR1 SGHTS and CDR2 YDEGEE. Trimming cost V 3 bases and J 2 bases; bases outside gene matches: 12. The CDR3 loop spans 17 amino acids.

This clonotype was observed at least ten times. This chain uses TRBV20-1 with TRBJ1-2, with D possibly matching TRBD1 (5 bases). Germline-derived CDR1 and CDR2 are DFQATT and SNEGSKA (reference sequence). The CDR3 runs 13 residues. Trimming took off 0 bases at V and 8 bases at J, with 13 bases between the two ends. The CDR3 DNA reads as TGCAGTGCTAGAGATAAACCAGGGAAGGGCTACACCTTC. It yields the protein CSARDKPGKGYTF.

This rearrangement joins TRBV4-1 to TRBJ2-5; TRBD1 agrees at 7 bases. Germline CDR1 reads MGHRA; CDR2 reads YSYEKL. The CDR3 spans 14 residues. V was pared by 0 bases and J by 2 bases, with 0 bases of the junction left unmatched. CDR3 region: CASSQEDRQETQYF. DNA for the CDR3: TGCGCCAGCAGCCAAGAGGACAGGCAAGAGACCCAGTACTTC.

This clonotype was recorded a few times. V and J are TRBV2 and TRBJ1-1, with 8 bases that match TRBD1. The V segment lost 5 bases and the J segment 5 bases; nucleotides outside the gene matches: 7. Germline CDR1 SNHLY, CDR2 FYNNEI. The CDR3 is 14 amino acids. Written as DNA, the CDR3 is TGTGCCAGCAGTTCTCAGGGGGCCGGGACTGAAGCTTTCTTT. Translated: CASSSQGAGTEAFF.

This chain uses TRBV9 with TRBJ2-3, with a possible D match to TRBD1 (5 bases). V dropped 0 bases and J dropped 0 bases, with 5 bases sitting between them. The CDR3 covers 14 residues. Germline V lookup: CDR1 SGDLS, CDR2 YYNGEE. CDR3 nucleotides: TGTGCCAGCAGCGTAGGGGGCAGCACAGATACGCAGTATTTT. This codes for CASSVGGSTDTQYF.

V is TRBV11-2 and J is TRBJ2-5; 11 positions agree with TRBD2. CDR1 SGHAT and CDR2 FQNNGV come from the germline V gene. V trimming: 5 bases; J trimming: 9 bases; junction bases outside the gene matches: 11. This CDR3 is 15 amino acids long. The CDR3 loop reads CASSLTSGSGEAQYF. The CDR3 DNA reads as TGTGCCAGCAGCCTAACTAGCGGGAGCGGCGAGGCCCAGTACTTC.

This clonotype was counted between two and nine times. The chain combines TRBV6-2 or TRBV6-3 with TRBJ2-7; 10 nucleotides line up with TRBD1. This CDR3 contains 14 residues. Germline CDR1 and CDR2: MNHEY and SVGEGT. Trimming at V came to 6 bases and at J to 2 bases, leaving 4 bases not matched to a gene. The DNA of the CDR3 is TGTGCCAGCAGCGGGACAGGGGCGACCTACGAGCAGTACTTC. This translates into CASSGTGATYEQYF.

The rearrangement joins TRBV4-3 to TRBJ1-2; TRBD1 matches at 7 bases. CDR3 length equals 15 residues. CDR1 LGHNA and CDR2 YSLEER come from the germline V gene. Trimming took 5 bases from V and 6 from J; bases not matched to a gene: 12. The CDR3 is CASSAQGGVTDGYTF. The CDR3 DNA is TGCGCCAGCAGCGCACAAGGGGGCGTGACGGATGGCTACACCTTC.

This clonotype has just a few counts. The chain couples TRBV20-1 to TRBJ2-1; no reliable D call. Trimming took off 1 base at V and 3 bases at J, with 4 bases between the two ends. The CDR3 is 12 residues long. Germline assignment: CDR1 DFQATT and CDR2 SNEGSKA (reference sequence). This chain's CDR3 is CSARGGYNEQFF. The CDR3, as DNA: TGCAGTGCTAGAGGGGGCTACAATGAGCAGTTCTTC.

The table lists this clonotype with many counts. V and J are TRBV18 and TRBJ1-3; D may be TRBD1 (6 bases). The CDR3 runs 15 residues. V was trimmed by 3 bases and J by 4 bases, leaving 13 bases between them. The germline CDR1 and CDR2 sequences are KGHSH and LQKENI. CDR3 bases: TGTGCCAGCTCACCTCCGGGGGCGACAGGAAACACCATATATTTT. It is translated as CASSPPGATGNTIYF.

This clonotype was seen at least ten times. The chain combines TRBV9 with TRBJ1-1, with D perhaps matching TRBD1 (5 bases). CDR3 size: 13 residues. Between the trimmed V and J ends, which lost 0 bases and 3 bases, there was a span of 6 bases. The germline V gene has CDR1 SGDLS and CDR2 YYNGEE. CDR3: CASSVGGDTEAFF. DNA for the CDR3: TGTGCCAGCAGCGTAGGGGGGGACACTGAAGCTTTCTTT.

By share of the sample, this clonotype is medium-sized. The chain links TRBV7-9 to TRBJ2-3; D unresolved. V was trimmed by 2 bases and J by 2 bases, leaving 11 bases between them. CDR3 size: 15 residues. Germline CDR1 reads SEHNR; CDR2 reads FQNEAQ (reference sequence). The CDR3 DNA reads as TGTGCCAGCAGCTTAATAGGCAGCTTCACAGATACGCAGTATTTT. Residues: CASSLIGSFTDTQYF.

The chain recombines TRBV24-1 with TRBJ2-5, with TRBD2 matching over 13 bases. The CDR3 sequence is 16 residues long. V trimming: 4 bases; J trimming: 7 bases; junction bases outside the gene matches: 8. The germline V gene encodes CDR1 KGHDR and CDR2 SFDVKD. The CDR3 loop is CATSEPGTSGAGTQYF. CDR3 DNA sequence: TGTGCCACCAGTGAACCGGGGACTAGCGGGGCGGGGACCCAGTACTTC.

Points on this clonotype: This may arise from a read error, as a much more abundant clone is one base away. The chain has TRBV6-5 and TRBJ2-7; TRBD1 matches at 9 bases. The CDR3 runs to 16 residues. V gave up 6 bases and J gave up 9 bases; unmatched junction bases: 18. Germline assignment: CDR1 MNHEY and CDR2 SVGAGI. The CDR3 region is CASRTGTGSYPVVQYF. In DNA, the CDR3 is TGTGCCAGCAGAACCGGGACAGGGTCTTACCCGGTCGTGCAGTACTTC.

This chain joins TRBV4-1 and TRBJ2-7; D is uncertain. In germline, CDR1 is MGHRA, CDR2 YSYEKL. This CDR3 is built from 16 residues. V was shortened by 0 bases and J by 2 bases, with 14 bases between the two germline ends. The CDR3 DNA is TGCGCCAGCAGCCAAGATCTGGCAGCCCCCCCCTACGAGCAGTACTTC. The encoded protein is CASSQDLAAPPYEQYF.

CDR3 in amino acids: CASSLDDTGEQFF. Written as DNA, the CDR3 is TGCGCCAGCAGCTTGGATGACACGGGTGAGCAGTTCTTC. This chain connects TRBV5-1 to TRBJ2-1; D is ambiguous. Germline V gene data show CDR1 as SGHRS and CDR2 as YFSETQ. This CDR3 contains 13 residues. The germline V and J ends were trimmed by 0 bases and 9 bases, with 10 bases remaining between them.